This T cell receptor (beta chain) was observed in a study of OX40 agonist ivuxolimab in advanced cancers. Study details: Ivuxolimab, an agonistic anti-OX40 (CD134) antibody, was given to patients. A partial response was reached by three patients: one with hepatocellular carcinoma and two with cutaneous melanoma. General observations from the study: Some nonresponders likewise displayed low normalized T-cell clonal expansion.

For this clone: What it binds is unknown.

Germline-derived CDR1 and CDR2 are SGHDN and FVKESK. The CDR3 totals 15 residues. V shed 0 bases and J shed 1 base, with 9 bases lying between them. Patients who had autoimmune disease history or got systemic immunosuppression were left out. Method: immunoSEQ multiplex PCR; TCRdb's copy keeps in-frame clones and lacks some. The repertoire includes some 42,000 clones, 80% to 90% of them detected once, and about 4.7% sits in the top ten. The sample here was CD4+ or CD8+ T cells sorted from blood, taken in a trial of the OX40 agonist ivuxolimab. The genes are TRBV14 and TRBJ1-1; D is ambiguous. The clonotype was recovered from an adult with an advanced solid tumor such as melanoma, head and neck, liver or kidney cancer. The CDR3 loop reads CASSQESRRNTEAFF. In DNA, the CDR3 is TGTGCCAGCAGCCAAGAATCCAGAAGGAACACTGAAGCTTTCTTT.